These 15 T cell receptor beta chains were sequenced from one sample in a study of CD8+ T cells in alopecia areata. Sequencing templates came from extracted RNA that was reverse transcribed into cDNA. Profiling relied on immunoSEQ multiplex PCR, and the TCRdb table lists in-frame clones only, not all of them. The sample carries roughly 200,000 clones, roughly three fifths recorded once. Treatment here: oral pan-JAK inhibitor, 5-10 mg twice daily. The sequencing here drew on CD8+ T cells sorted from blood, taken at week 24, from a patient treated with tofacitinib. The receptors originated from a human donor with alopecia areata.

This chain connects TRBV5-1 to TRBJ2-1; D call uncertain. The CDR3 length is 13 residues. The V gene's germline CDR1 is SGHRS and CDR2 YFSETQ. Trimming cost V 0 bases and J 6 bases, with 7 bases left between them. This CDR3 reads CASSLVPSNEQFF. The CDR3, as DNA: TGCGCCAGCAGCTTGGTGCCATCCAATGAGCAGTTCTTC. Using reference TRBV5-1 and TRBJ2-1 for the parts outside the CDR3, the full variable domain is KAGVTQTPRYLIKTRGQQVTLSCSPISGHRSVSWYQQTPGQGLQFLFEYFSETQRNKGNFPGRFSGRQFSNSRSEMNVSTLELGDSALYLCASSLVPSNEQFFGPGTRLTVL.

The chain employs TRBV14 and TRBJ2-4, with 11 positions matching TRBD1. The germline CDR1 and CDR2 sequences are SGHDN and FVKESK. This CDR3 region has 15 residues. The V gene end was trimmed by 4 bases and the J gene end by 7 bases; junction bases not matched to a gene: 6. CDR3 amino acids: CASSLGQGAGNIQYF. CDR3 bases: TGTGCCAGCAGCCTCGGACAGGGGGCTGGGAACATTCAGTACTTC.

The V gene is TRBV12-5, the J gene TRBJ2-3; 8 bases fit TRBD1. This CDR3 spans 16 amino acids. V lost 5 bases and J lost 3; bases outside the gene matches: 10. The germline V gene has CDR1 LGHNT and CDR2 FRNRAP. The CDR3 loop is CASGPRYWTGTDTQYF. The CDR3 DNA sequence: TGTGCTAGTGGTCCCCGGTACTGGACAGGGACAGATACGCAGTATTTT.

V and J are TRBV7-9 and TRBJ2-7, with 9 bases fitting TRBD2. Germline-derived CDR1 and CDR2 are SEHNR and FQNEAQ (reference sequence). This CDR3 spans 14 amino acids. V was pared by 8 bases and J by 4 bases, with 9 bases of the junction left unmatched. As DNA, the CDR3 is TGTGCCAGCGGAGGGACTAGCAAGGGATACGAGCAGTACTTC. It is translated as CASGGTSKGYEQYF.

This chain uses TRBV27 with TRBJ2-1, with 7 bases fitting TRBD1. CDR1 is MNHEY and CDR2 is SMNVEV in the germline V gene (reference sequence). This CDR3 spans 13 amino acids. Trimming took 5 bases from V and 9 from J; bases not matched to a gene: 7. CDR3 sequence reads: CASSQTGFSEQFF. The CDR3 nucleotides are TGTGCCAGCAGTCAGACAGGGTTCAGTGAGCAGTTCTTC.

This clone was counted a few times. The chain employs TRBV13 and TRBJ2-7; possible D gene TRBD2, 6 bases. Per germline, CDR1 PRHDT and CDR2 FYEKMQ (reference sequence). V lost 5 bases to trimming and J lost 2 bases, with 13 bases between them. The CDR3 spans 14 residues. In DNA form, the CDR3 reads TGTGCCAGCAGCCACGGGACTGAGACCTACGAGCAGTACTTC. Translated: CASSHGTETYEQYF.

The chain is built from TRBV5-6 and TRBJ2-7; D unresolved. Trimming stripped 2 bases from V and 2 bases from J, with 8 bases between. The CDR3 contains 13 residues. The germline V gene encodes CDR1 SGHDT and CDR2 YYEEEE. The CDR3 DNA follows: TGTGCCAGCAGCTTCGGGTCCGCCTACGAGCAGTACTTC. It encodes CASSFGSAYEQYF. The full variable domain, completed using reference TRBV5-6 and TRBJ2-7, is DAGVTQSPTHLIKTRGQQVTLRCSPKSGHDTVSWYQQALGQGPQFIFQYYEEEERQRGNFPDRFSGHQFPNYSSELNVNALLLGDSALYLCASSFGSAYEQYFGPGTRLTVT.

The chain links TRBV2 to TRBJ1-1; D is unclear. The V gene lost 1 base and the J gene lost 1 base, with 4 bases spanning the gap. This CDR3 comprises 13 residues. The germline V gene has CDR1 SNHLY and CDR2 FYNNEI. DNA of the CDR3: TGTGCCAGCAGTGAAGGCCGGAACACTGAAGCTTTCTTT. Protein: CASSEGRNTEAFF.

The rearrangement uses TRBV20-1 and TRBJ1-1, with 7 positions matching TRBD1. The CDR3 spans 11 residues. With 5 bases clipped from V and 11 bases from J, the junction kept 8 bases outside the gene matches. CDR1 and CDR2 from the germline V gene are DFQATT and SNEGSKA (reference sequence). CDR3 nucleotide sequence: TGCAGTGCTTCAACAGGGGAGAGGGCTTTCTTT. Protein: CSASTGERAFF.

The V and J genes are TRBV5-6 and TRBJ2-7, with 11 bases fitting TRBD1. The CDR3 runs to 15 residues. Germline CDR1 is SGHDT and CDR2 is YYEEEE. The trim removed 4 bases at V and 2 bases at J, leaving 5 bases unmatched. The CDR3 region has the DNA TGTGCCAGCAGCGAGGGGACAGGGGGACCCTACGAGCAGTACTTC. Translated: CASSEGTGGPYEQYF.

This chain uses TRBV6-5 with TRBJ1-2; the D gene is possibly TRBD1 (5 bases). There are 16 residues in the CDR3. Germline V CDR1 and CDR2: MNHEY, SVGAGI. Trimming pared 4 bases from V and 5 bases from J, leaving 20 bases between. The CDR3 reads CASSSARDSWLYGYTF. In DNA form, the CDR3 reads TGTGCCAGCAGTTCCGCCCGGGACTCATGGTTATATGGCTACACCTTC.

V and J are TRBV11-2 and TRBJ2-3; 8 positions agree with TRBD2. The length of the CDR3 is 15 residues. Trimming removed 5 bases from V and 0 bases from J; junction bases left unmatched: 4. Per germline, CDR1 SGHAT and CDR2 FQNNGV. CDR3 protein: CASSHSGASTDTQYF. As DNA, the CDR3 is TGTGCCAGCAGCCATAGCGGGGCCAGCACAGATACGCAGTATTTT.

The sample holds a few counts of this clone. The chain joins TRBV27 to TRBJ2-3; D gene unclear. There are 15 residues in the CDR3. Germline V gene data show CDR1 as MNHEY and CDR2 as SMNVEV (reference sequence). Trimming shortened V by 5 bases and J by 6 bases, and 18 bases separated the two germline ends. CDR3 nucleotides: TGTGCCAGCAGTACAAACCCTCGTCCGAGGGATACGCAGTATTTT. It yields the protein CASSTNPRPRDTQYF.

The CDR3 loop reads CAWGVGGNEQFF. CDR3 nucleotide sequence: TGTGCCTGGGGCGTGGGGGGCAATGAGCAGTTCTTC. The J gene is TRBJ2-1, the V gene TRBV30; possibly TRBD2 for D (6 bases). The germline gives CDR1 GTSNPN, CDR2 SVGIG (reference sequence). V lost 5 bases and J 6 bases, leaving 11 bases between the germline ends. The CDR3 runs to 12 residues.

A remark on this clone: One junction end disagrees with the germline gene, perhaps due to a read error. The chain is built from TRBV7-7 and TRBJ2-5; D uncertain. The CDR3 loop spans 14 amino acids. CDR1 SSHAT and CDR2 FNYEAQ come from the germline V gene (reference sequence). CDR3 in DNA: TGTGCTAGCAGCTTAGGAGTGGGGATAGAGACCCAGTACTTC. Protein sequence: CASSLGVGIETQYF.